This is a list of T cell receptor beta chains from one sample in a study of blood T cell repertoires in COVID-19. Assay: immunoSEQ multiplex PCR; the TCRdb copy retains only in-frame clones and omits some. The sample carries approximately 58,000 clones, 90% recorded once. Material for sequencing was peripheral blood. These receptors were obtained from a human donor in a cohort sampled during active COVID-19. The conserved cysteine and the conserved F or W are not part of the CDR3 here.

>TRBV7-2|TRBJ2-3
ASSPFPGGGTDTQY
>TRBV4-1|TRBJ1-6
ASSQEVEGFNSPLH
>TRBV24-1|TRBJ1-1
ATSDPRRQGEAF
>TRBV7-9|TRBJ1-5
ASSPLTGLQQPQH
>TRBV6-5|TRBJ2-4
ASRDRVGIQY
>TRBV2|TRBJ1-3
ASSDQGRGNTIY
>TRBV19|TRBJ2-2
ASGLAGVAGELF
>TRBV11-2|TRBJ2-7
ASSLVGGSYEQY
>TRBV5-1|TRBJ1-2
ASSWVTGTGDGYT
>TRBV19|TRBJ1-5
ASSIGRWRASNQPQH
>TRBV5-6|TRBJ2-3
ASLSSGFGSDTQY
>TRBV6-1|TRBJ1-1
ASSEGARFVFSEAF
>TRBV4-3|TRBJ1-1
ASSQVDRDTEAF
>TRBV18|TRBJ2-3
ASSPFPLGASTDTQY
>TRBV11-2|TRBJ2-1
ASSYELAGFSSYNEQF
>TRBV7-9|TRBJ2-7
ASTVGTWRGPSSYEQY
>TRBV5-1|TRBJ1-4
ASSPGVAVSNEKLF